This is a list of T cell receptor beta chains from one sample in a study of cytomegalovirus exposure and HLA in healthy donors. Measured with immunoSEQ multiplex PCR; TCRdb has only the in-frame clones, and not every one. The repertoire holds 100,000 to 150,000 clones, with over 65% as singletons. The sequenced sample was PBMCs. Receptor source: a man aged 18 to 29 in good health and CMV-seronegative. Both conserved end residues are part of each CDR3. Fields, in order: CDR3 length, D gene, clone size, J gene, V gene, CDR3 DNA, CDR3 protein. The D gene is left open where the match is weak. Only part of the rows carry a size: once, few, many, or a class if the clone is expanded.

>16|-|-|TRBJ2-7|TRBV9
TGTGCCAGCAGCTCGTGGACACCGGACAGTTTCTACGAGCAGTACTTC
CASSSWTPDSFYEQYF
>15|TRBD1|-|TRBJ2-5|TRBV7-7
TGTGCCAGCAGCTTGGGGACAGGGTCGAGGGAGACCCAGTACTTC
CASSLGTGSRETQYF
>13|-|-|TRBJ2-7|TRBV11-2
TGTGCCAGCAGCCCGGGACATTCCTACGAGCAGTACTTC
CASSPGHSYEQYF
>13|TRBD1|-|TRBJ2-3|TRBV15
TGTGCCACCGGGGACAGGGGAGTAGATACGCAGTATTTT
CATGDRGVDTQYF
>13|-|few|TRBJ1-1|TRBV19
TGTGCCAGTAGTTCCGGGGGAGACACTGAAGCTTTCTTT
CASSSGGDTEAFF
>13|-|-|TRBJ2-2|TRBV11-2
TGTGCCAGCAGCTCAACGAACACCGGGGAGCTGTTTTTT
CASSSTNTGELFF
>16|TRBD2|-|TRBJ2-1|TRBV7-6
TGTGCCAGCAGCTTAGCGACTAGCGGGGGGCACAATGAGCAGTTCTTC
CASSLATSGGHNEQFF
>15|-|-|TRBJ1-1|TRBV6-5
TGTGCCAGCAGTCGCATCGGGGGAGGGGACACTGAAGCTTTCTTT
CASSRIGGGDTEAFF
>11|-|-|TRBJ1-2|TRBV10-1
TGCGCCTCCGGAGACGGGTATGGCTACACCTTC
CASGDGYGYTF
>12|-|-|TRBJ2-3|TRBV5-4
TGTGCCAGCAGCTCTCTCACAGATACGCAGTATTTT
CASSSLTDTQYF
>17|-|-|TRBJ1-2|TRBV7-8
TGTGCCAGCAGCTTTCTCGGTCGGAGTACAGGTTTTTATGGCTACACCTTC
CASSFLGRSTGFYGYTF
>15|TRBD1|-|TRBJ1-1|TRBV7-3
TGTGCCAGCAGCTTAAGAGGGACAGGGAGGTCTGAAGCTTTCTTT
CASSLRGTGRSEAFF
>11|-|once|TRBJ2-3|TRBV5-1
TGCGCCAGCAGCCAGGGGGGCCGGCAGTATTTT
CASSQGGRQYF
>16|TRBD2|once|TRBJ2-3|TRBV18
TGTGCCAGCTCACCGGGACTAGCGGGGGGCCCAGATACGCAGTATTTT
CASSPGLAGGPDTQYF
>13|-|-|TRBJ1-1|TRBV9
TGTGCCAGCAGCGTGGGCCTTACCGCTGAAGCTTTCTTT
CASSVGLTAEAFF
>16|TRBD1|few|TRBJ2-3|TRBV11-3
TGTGCCAGCAGCCTCCTCAGGACAGGGGAAACAGATACGCAGTATTTT
CASSLLRTGETDTQYF
>12|TRBD1|-|TRBJ1-2|TRBV19
TGTGCCAGTAATAAGCCAGGGGGCAGCTACACCTTC
CASNKPGGSYTF
>16|TRBD1|-|TRBJ1-3|TRBV5-1
TGCGCCAGCAGCCCCGAGACAGGGGTGGCTGGAAACACCATATATTTT
CASSPETGVAGNTIYF
>14|TRBD1|-|TRBJ1-1|TRBV2
TGTGCCAGCAGTGCGACAGGGGATTACACTGAAGCTTTCTTT
CASSATGDYTEAFF
>17|-|-|TRBJ1-2|TRBV19
TGTGCCAGTAGTATAGGGGGAAAAAGCGGGCCAAACTATGGCTACACCTTC
CASSIGGKSGPNYGYTF
>16|TRBD2|-|TRBJ2-2|TRBV13
TGTGCCAGCAGCACGGGACTAGGGGAGAACACCGGGGAGCTGTTTTTT
CASSTGLGENTGELFF
>16|TRBD2|-|TRBJ2-7|TRBV11-2
TGTGCCAGCAGCCCCGGGACTAGCGGGGCTTTCTACGAGCAGTACTTC
CASSPGTSGAFYEQYF
>15|TRBD1|-|TRBJ2-7|TRBV2
TGTGCCAGCAGTGACAGGTCAGGGGGCGACTACGAGCAGTACTTC
CASSDRSGGDYEQYF
>16|TRBD1|-|TRBJ2-2|TRBV5-1
TGCGCCAGCAGCCCCCGGGACAGGGGAGGCACCGGGGAGCTGTTTTTT
CASSPRDRGGTGELFF
>13|-|once|TRBJ1-5|TRBV18
TGTGCCAGCTCACGTTTAGAGAATCAGCCCCAGCATTTT
CASSRLENQPQHF
>16|TRBD1|-|TRBJ1-1|TRBV7-9
TGTGCCAGCAGCTTAGGGGCAGGGGGACTGAACACTGAAGCTTTCTTT
CASSLGAGGLNTEAFF
>14|TRBD1|-|TRBJ1-1|TRBV5-4
TGTGCCAGCAGCTTGGGGACAGGGGGCCCTGAAGCTTTCTTT
CASSLGTGGPEAFF
>14|TRBD1|few|TRBJ1-2|TRBV10-3
TGTGCCATCAGTCGACAGGGGGCCGACTATGGCTACACCTTC
CAISRQGADYGYTF